This TCR beta chain was captured in a study of neurological immune-mediated disorders. Notes on the study in general: HTLV-1-associated myelopathy had the most TCR clonal expansion, whereas multiple sclerosis had the least (lower than in healthy controls).

The cDNA was synthesized by means of template-switch 5'RACE, which was carried out with 10-nucleotide random UMIs. TCRdb redid the calling of the 5' RACE reads with MiXCR, one entry per CDR3 protein. The sample lists 90,000 to 150,000 distinct CDR3 sequences, about 3.2% occurring once. PBMCs stored at -80 C, 2 million in total, were the source of the unsorted libraries. This clonotype was detected ten times or more. Its antigen is unknown. The CDR3 length is 14 residues. The germline V gene has CDR1 SGHRS and CDR2 YFSETQ. The junction had 6 bases not matched to a gene; V was cut back by 5 bases and J by 2 bases.

The sequenced sample consisted of PBMCs. The receptor was derived from a woman aged 25 to 39 with multiple sclerosis. This chain connects TRBV5-1 to TRBJ2-5; 7 nucleotides line up with TRBD2. The CDR3 sequence is CASRPGLPQETQYF. CDR3 nucleotide sequence: TGCGCCAGCAGGCCGGGACTACCACAAGAGACCCAGTACTTC.